A single sample is the source of the 24 T cell receptor beta chains below, sequenced in a study of T cell responses to AZD1222 COVID-19 vaccine. Libraries were prepared by immunoSEQ multiplex PCR; TCRdb keeps only in-frame clonotypes and omits some of them. The sample holds 80,000 to 100,000 clones, around 90% seen once. Sequencing was performed on peripheral blood, taken on day 0 of AZD1222 vaccination. The receptors originated from an adult in good health.

The chain has TRBV7-2 and TRBJ2-7; 7 bases are a match to TRBD1. The CDR3 is made up of 14 amino acids. Germline V gives CDR1 SGHTA, CDR2 FQGNSA. V gave up 4 bases and J gave up 4 bases; unmatched junction bases: 7. CDR3 sequence: CASSSGTVPYEQYF. DNA for the CDR3: TGTGCCAGCAGCTCCGGGACAGTACCTTACGAGCAGTACTTC.

The gene calls are TRBV5-4 and TRBJ1-2, with D uncertain. V was clipped by 2 bases and J by 6 bases, with 5 bases between them. CDR1 and CDR2 (germline): SGHNT, YYREEE (reference sequence). This CDR3 has 11 residues. Written as DNA, the CDR3 is TGTGCCAGCAGCTTTGGGGATGGCTACACCTTC. Translating gives CASSFGDGYTF.

This sequence joins TRBV9 and TRBJ2-3; 7 bases fit TRBD2. V shed 3 bases and J 6 bases; nucleotides not matched to a gene: 10. CDR3 length: 15 amino acids. Germline V gives CDR1 SGDLS, CDR2 YYNGEE. CDR3 loop: CASSAQAGASDTQYF. The CDR3 DNA is TGTGCCAGCAGCGCCCAGGCGGGAGCATCTGATACGCAGTATTTT.

This chain links TRBV5-1 with TRBJ2-5; D is uncertain. CDR1 SGHRS and CDR2 YFSETQ come from the germline V gene. V was clipped by 0 bases and J by 3 bases, with 9 bases between them. The CDR3 runs to 14 residues. DNA for the CDR3: TGCGCCAGCAGCTTGGAGGACCCCAAAGAGACCCAGTACTTC. This gives the protein CASSLEDPKETQYF.

The V gene is TRBV19, the J gene TRBJ2-7; TRBD1 matches at 7 bases. The trim removed 6 bases at V and 0 bases at J, leaving 8 bases unmatched. The CDR3 runs to 15 residues. Germline CDR1 reads LNHDA; CDR2 reads SQIVND (reference sequence). The CDR3 nucleotides are TGTGCCAGTAGCAGTGGACAGGACTTCTCCTACGAGCAGTACTTC. Its protein is CASSSGQDFSYEQYF.

This chain links TRBV3-1 (or the pseudogene TRBV3-2) with TRBJ2-7, with TRBD2 identical over 10 bases. The trim removed 2 bases at V and 7 bases at J, leaving 5 bases unmatched. The CDR3 length is 14 residues. Germline V gives CDR1 LGHDT, CDR2 YNNKEL (reference sequence). The CDR3 spells CASSQLAGVGEQYF. Written as DNA, the CDR3 is TGTGCCAGCAGCCAACTAGCGGGAGTTGGGGAGCAGTACTTC.

V and J are TRBV5-5 and TRBJ2-7, with D possibly TRBD2 on 6 matching bases. Trimming cost V 0 bases and J 0 bases, with 19 bases left between them. The CDR3 is 18 residues long. Germline CDR1 and CDR2: SGHKS and YYEKEE (reference sequence). The CDR3 region has the DNA TGTGCCAGCAGCTTGGCCCCTGGTCAAGCGGGCTTCTCCTACGAGCAGTACTTC. The encoded protein is CASSLAPGQAGFSYEQYF.

The chain has TRBV7-9 and TRBJ1-1, with D maybe TRBD1 (5 bases). The CDR3 loop spans 15 amino acids. Trimming stripped 2 bases from V and 0 bases from J, with 10 bases between. Per the germline V gene, CDR1 is SEHNR and CDR2 is FQNEAQ (reference sequence). CDR3 nucleotides: TGTGCCAGCAGCTTATTGGGGCGCGTGAACACTGAAGCTTTCTTT. Its protein product is CASSLLGRVNTEAFF.

The chain carries TRBV6-5 and TRBJ1-1; no clear D gene. The germline V gene encodes CDR1 MNHEY and CDR2 SVGAGI. This CDR3 comprises 15 residues. V lost 1 base to trimming and J lost 1 base, with 10 bases between them. Here the CDR3 DNA reads TGTGCCAGCAGTTACTTGGGGAGAGCGAACACTGAAGCTTTCTTT. It encodes CASSYLGRANTEAFF.

The CDR3: CASNRQEGNQPQHF. In DNA, the CDR3 is TGTGCCAGCAATAGACAGGAGGGCAATCAGCCCCAGCATTTT. The J gene is TRBJ1-5, the V gene TRBV2, with D maybe TRBD1 (6 bases). The ends were cut back, 7 bases at V and 2 bases at J, with 12 bases in the middle. CDR1 SNHLY and CDR2 FYNNEI come from the germline V gene. The CDR3 is 14 residues long.

The chain joins TRBV5-4 to TRBJ1-5; D possibly corresponds to TRBD1 (6 bases). The V end was cut by 4 bases, the J end by 4 bases, with 12 bases between. The CDR3 runs to 14 residues. Germline V gene lookup returns CDR1 SGHNT and CDR2 YYREEE (reference sequence). DNA for the CDR3: TGTGCCAGCAGCATGGCAGGGGCAAATCAGCCCCAGCATTTT. It specifies CASSMAGANQPQHF.

This clone appeared a few times. V usage is TRBV6-1 and J usage is TRBJ1-2; 9 bases match TRBD1. CDR3 length: 16 residues. Losses at the gene ends were 4 bases for V and 6 bases for J; bases not matched to a gene: 12. Germline loops: CDR1 MNHNS, CDR2 SASEGT. CDR3 DNA: TGTGCCAGCAGTGGATCCGGGACAGGGAACTATGATGGCTACACCTTC. It is translated as CASSGSGTGNYDGYTF.

The gene calls are TRBV6-5 and TRBJ2-7; no definite D call. The CDR3 extends over 12 amino acids. With 6 bases removed from V and 6 bases from J, the gap between germline ends came to 12 bases. Per the germline V gene, CDR1 is MNHEY and CDR2 is SVGAGI. The CDR3 DNA sequence: TGTGCCAGCAGAGGAAGGGAAGGCGAGCAGTACTTC. Its translation is CASRGREGEQYF.

This chain links TRBV24-1 with TRBJ2-7; TRBD1 might be the D (5 bases). CDR1 is KGHDR and CDR2 is SFDVKD in the germline V gene. Trimming took 4 bases from V and 4 from J, leaving 10 bases between them. The CDR3 runs 13 residues. CDR3 DNA: TGTGCCACCAGTGAAGGGGTGGGATACGAGCAGTACTTC. Translating it yields CATSEGVGYEQYF.

The chain joins TRBV29-1 to TRBJ2-5; 12 nucleotides line up with TRBD1. The CDR3 runs to 14 residues. Germline V CDR1 and CDR2: SQVTM, ANQGSEA. Germline trimming cut 4 bases from V and 5 bases from J; bases unmatched to any gene: 5. CDR3 DNA: TGCAGCGTTGTACGGGACAGGGGGCAGGAGACCCAGTACTTC. Protein: CSVVRDRGQETQYF. Together with reference TRBV29-1 and TRBJ2-5, the CDR3 gives the full variable domain: SAVISQKPSRDICQRGTSLTIQCQVDSQVTMMFWYRQQPGQSLTLIATANQGSEATYESGFVIDKFPISRPNLTFSTLTVSNMSPEDSSIYLCSVVRDRGQETQYFGPGTRLLVL.

The chain couples TRBV7-8 to TRBJ1-2; 9 nucleotides agree with TRBD1. With V trimmed by 5 bases and J by 0 bases, 13 bases remained unmatched. Germline loops: CDR1 SGHVS, CDR2 FQNEAQ. CDR3 length: 18 residues. CDR3 nucleotides: TGTGCCAGCAGCCGGGGCGGGGGACAGGGAGCCGCTAACTATGGCTACACCTTC. This codes for CASSRGGGQGAANYGYTF.

The chain carries TRBV2 and TRBJ1-5; 7 positions agree with TRBD1. The CDR3 runs to 15 residues. From germline, CDR1 is SNHLY and CDR2 FYNNEI. Losses at the gene ends were 4 bases for V and 0 bases for J; bases not matched to a gene: 3. In DNA, the CDR3 is TGTGCCAGCAGTGCGACAGGGTATAGCAATCAGCCCCAGCATTTT. It is translated as CASSATGYSNQPQHF.

The chain employs TRBV5-1 and TRBJ1-4; D is undetermined. Trimming removed 2 bases at V and 2 bases at J, with 4 bases between. The CDR3 has 13 residues. CDR1 is SGHRS, CDR2 YFSETQ, per germline. The CDR3 spells CASSLLTNEKLFF. The CDR3 region has the DNA TGCGCCAGCAGCTTACTGACTAATGAAAAACTGTTTTTT.

This chain links TRBV9 with TRBJ1-6; 9 positions match TRBD1. The CDR3 consists of 15 residues. The V gene end was trimmed by 4 bases and the J gene end by 14 bases; junction bases not matched to a gene: 13. Germline V gives CDR1 SGDLS, CDR2 YYNGEE. The CDR3 DNA follows: TGTGCCAGCAGCCTGACCGGGACAGGGCTAAGATCCCTCCACTTT. Encoded protein: CASSLTGTGLRSLHF.

This rearrangement joins TRBV11-3 to TRBJ2-7, with D unresolved. This CDR3 spans 13 amino acids. V lost 0 bases and J 7 bases, leaving 10 bases between the germline ends. The germline gives CDR1 SGHNT, CDR2 YENEEA. CDR3 coding DNA: TGTGCCAGCAGCTTAGAACTATTCGGTGAGCAGTACTTC. This codes for CASSLELFGEQYF.

The chain is built from TRBV10-3 and TRBJ1-2; D is unresolved. The V gene's germline CDR1 is ENHRY and CDR2 SYGVKD. V was trimmed by 2 bases and J by 2 bases, leaving 6 bases between them. The CDR3 is 13 residues long. The CDR3: CAISEGQNYGYTF. As DNA, the CDR3 is TGTGCCATCAGTGAGGGGCAGAACTATGGCTACACCTTC.

The chain combines TRBV10-2 with TRBJ1-1, with unresolved D. V gave up 1 base and J gave up 0 bases, with 6 bases separating them. CDR3 length: 14 amino acids. Germline CDR1 WSHSY, CDR2 SAAADI. The CDR3 protein is CASSEFGMNTEAFF. The CDR3 DNA follows: TGCGCCAGCAGTGAGTTTGGCATGAACACTGAAGCTTTCTTT.

The V gene is TRBV4-1, the J gene TRBJ1-3, with D maybe TRBD1 (6 bases). The V end was cut by 1 base, the J end by 0 bases, with 13 bases between. The CDR3 has 17 residues. Germline V gene sequence: CDR1 MGHRA, CDR2 YSYEKL. CDR3: CASSQGTAMNSGNTIYF. CDR3 DNA: TGCGCCAGCAGCCAAGGGACAGCCATGAACTCTGGAAACACCATATATTTT.

J is TRBJ2-7 and V is TRBV19; 7 nucleotides match TRBD1. Germline CDR1 and CDR2: LNHDA and SQIVND (reference sequence). The CDR3 runs 14 residues. With V trimmed by 5 bases and J by 2 bases, 6 bases remained unmatched. CDR3 residues: CASSEGAGPYEQYF. The DNA for the CDR3 is TGTGCCAGTAGTGAGGGGGCTGGGCCCTACGAGCAGTACTTC.